This entry lists 26 T cell receptor beta chains sequenced from one sample in a study of neurological immune-mediated disorders. TCRdb called the 5' RACE reads again in MiXCR, with one record for every CDR3 protein. Among roughly 90,000 distinct CDR3 sequences listed, under 4.5% were seen once. The sample comprised PBMCs. The receptors here all came from a woman between 45 and 65 years old with multiple sclerosis.

There are many counts of this clonotype. This rearrangement joins TRBV9 to TRBJ2-7; 9 positions agree with TRBD1. The germline V gene has CDR1 SGDLS and CDR2 YYNGEE. The length of the CDR3 is 14 residues. V lost 2 bases, J lost 5 bases, and 5 bases stayed unmatched. As DNA, the CDR3 is TGTGCCAGCAGCGTCGGGGACAGGGTCCACGAGCAGTACTTC. It codes for CASSVGDRVHEQYF.

This clonotype was detected many times. The chain links TRBV7-2 to TRBJ2-7, with D possibly TRBD1 on 5 matching bases. Germline loops: CDR1 SGHTA, CDR2 FQGNSA. The CDR3 contains 11 residues. The ends were cut back, 3 bases at V and 6 bases at J, with 6 bases in the middle. The CDR3 loop reads CASSFGAEQYF. Here the CDR3 DNA reads TGTGCCAGCAGCTTTGGGGCCGAGCAGTACTTC.

This clonotype was seen at least ten times. V usage is TRBV20-1 and J usage is TRBJ2-1, with 7 bases that match TRBD2. The trim removed 3 bases at V and 6 bases at J, leaving 17 bases unmatched. Germline-derived CDR1 and CDR2 are DFQATT and SNEGSKA (reference sequence). The CDR3 runs 17 residues. CDR3 sequence: CSASLRLVAGKLNEQFF. CDR3 DNA: TGCAGTGCTAGCCTCCGGTTAGTAGCGGGCAAACTCAATGAGCAGTTCTTC.

This clonotype was detected many times. Written as DNA, the CDR3 is TGCAGTGCTTGGGGCGGGGCCAGCACAGATACGCAGTATTTT. Protein: CSAWGGASTDTQYF. The genes are TRBV20-1 and TRBJ2-3; possibly TRBD2 for D (6 bases). V was cut by 5 bases and J by 0 bases, with 12 bases left in between. Germline assignment: CDR1 DFQATT and CDR2 SNEGSKA (reference sequence). The CDR3 is 14 residues long.

This clonotype has ten or more counts. This chain links TRBV20-1 with TRBJ1-5, with TRBD1 matching 9 bases. The germline V gene has CDR1 DFQATT and CDR2 SNEGSKA (reference sequence). The CDR3 spans 14 residues. V shed 6 bases, J shed 3 bases, and the junction held 6 bases outside the gene matches. The CDR3 sequence: CSARQGGPNQPQHF. In DNA, the CDR3 is TGCAGTGCAAGACAGGGGGGCCCCAATCAGCCCCAGCATTTT.

The gene calls are TRBV28 and TRBJ2-1; possibly TRBD1 or TRBD2 for D (5 bases each). CDR3 length equals 14 residues. The ends were cut back, 7 bases at V and 12 bases at J, with 22 bases in the middle. Looked up from germline, CDR1 is MDHEN and CDR2 is SYDVKM. The CDR3 protein is CASTWGMAKSAQFF. The CDR3 DNA is TGTGCCAGCACATGGGGGATGGCAAAAAGTGCGCAGTTCTTC. The full variable domain, completed using reference TRBV28 and TRBJ2-1, is DVKVTQSSRYLVKRTGEKVFLECVQDMDHENMFWYRQDPGLGLRLIYFSYDVKMKEKGDIPEGYSVSREKKERFSLILESASTNQTSMYLCASTWGMAKSAQFFGPGTRLTVL.

The sample holds many counts of this clonotype. The V and J genes are TRBV5-6 and TRBJ1-1; TRBD1 agrees at 7 bases. This CDR3 spans 14 amino acids. Germline CDR1 SGHDT, CDR2 YYEEEE. V dropped 4 bases and J dropped 1; count of bases not matched to a gene: 4. CDR3 sequence: CASSARQGNTEAFF. The CDR3 coding sequence is TGTGCCAGCAGCGCACGACAGGGGAACACTGAAGCTTTCTTT.

At least ten counts were recorded for this clonotype. This chain links TRBV5-1 with TRBJ2-2; maybe TRBD2 (5 bases). With 0 bases removed from V and 2 bases from J, the gap between germline ends came to 8 bases. Per the germline V gene, CDR1 is SGHRS and CDR2 is YFSETQ. This CDR3 has 15 residues. The CDR3 sequence: CASSLGTSNTGELFF. The CDR3 DNA reads TGCGCCAGCAGCTTGGGGACTTCTAACACCGGGGAGCTGTTTTTT.

This clonotype was observed many times. The chain recombines TRBV7-2 with TRBJ1-6, with D uncertain. Germline-derived CDR1 and CDR2 are SGHTA and FQGNSA. The CDR3 sequence is 15 residues long. V was cut by 2 bases and J by 11 bases, with 16 bases left in between. The CDR3 DNA reads as TGTGCCAGCAGCTTAAATTTCGTTTCTATGGCACCCCTCCACTTT. Protein: CASSLNFVSMAPLHF.

This clonotype has ten or more counts. V gene TRBV18 combines with J gene TRBJ1-2; weak D call: TRBD1 (6 bases). V was cut by 2 bases and J by 8 bases, with 21 bases left in between. CDR1 and CDR2 from the germline V gene are KGHSH and LQKENI. The CDR3 has 16 amino acids. The CDR3 DNA follows: TGTGCCAGCTCACCAACGGTCCTGGGGGCAGCTCGCGGCTACACCTTC. Translated: CASSPTVLGAARGYTF. Full variable domain (rest looked up from reference TRBV18 and TRBJ1-2): NAGVMQNPRHLVRRRGQEARLRCSPMKGHSHVYWYRQLPEEGLKFMVYLQKENIIDESGMPKERFSAEFPKEGPSILRIQQVVRGDSAAYFCASSPTVLGAARGYTFGSGTRLTVV.

This clonotype showed up many times. The J gene is TRBJ1-1, the V gene TRBV20-1, with D possibly TRBD1 on 5 matching bases. CDR3 length equals 13 residues. Between the trimmed V and J ends, which lost 7 bases and 10 bases, there was a span of 22 bases. Germline V gene data show CDR1 as DFQATT and CDR2 as SNEGSKA (reference sequence). This chain's CDR3 is CSVQIRGDVGAFF. The CDR3, as DNA: TGCAGTGTTCAGATCCGGGGGGACGTTGGAGCTTTCTTT.

This clonotype occurred many times. The chain couples TRBV20-1 to TRBJ2-5; D unresolved. The germline V and J ends were trimmed by 1 base and 9 bases, with 12 bases remaining between them. The CDR3 has 12 residues. CDR1 is DFQATT, CDR2 SNEGSKA, per germline (reference sequence). The CDR3 sequence is CSARGTTVSQYF. CDR3 nucleotides: TGCAGTGCTAGAGGGACGACGGTATCCCAGTACTTC.

In its sample, this clonotype was seen many times. The chain combines TRBV20-1 with TRBJ2-7; D uncertain. CDR1 is DFQATT and CDR2 is SNEGSKA in the germline V gene (reference sequence). The ends were cut back, 2 bases at V and 6 bases at J, with 8 bases in the middle. CDR3 length: 11 residues. CDR3 protein: CSARPTPEQYF. CDR3 bases: TGCAGTGCTAGACCCACTCCCGAGCAGTACTTC.

This clonotype was detected ten times or more. The CDR3 DNA reads as TGTGCCAGCAGCCCGACTCCATCCCCCTCTGGGGCCAACGTCCTGACTTTC. The encoded protein is CASSPTPSPSGANVLTF. The V gene is TRBV7-9, the J gene TRBJ2-6; D ambiguous. The CDR3 contains 17 residues. Germline V gene sequence: CDR1 SEHNR, CDR2 FQNEAQ (reference sequence). Trimming cost V 5 bases and J 0 bases, with 14 bases left between them.

There are many counts of this clonotype. V gene TRBV20-1 combines with J gene TRBJ2-3; D could derive from TRBD1 or TRBD2 (6 bases each). CDR1 and CDR2 from the germline V gene are DFQATT and SNEGSKA (reference sequence). This CDR3 is 15 amino acids long. V was shortened by 6 bases and J by 2 bases, with 18 bases between the two germline ends. CDR3 sequence (DNA): TGCAGTGCCAGCTATATGGGGGGCAACACAGATACGCAGTATTTT. Translation: CSASYMGGNTDTQYF.

This clonotype came up many times. V gene TRBV7-2 combines with J gene TRBJ2-2; 10 nucleotides agree with TRBD2. Trimming took 5 bases from V and 0 from J; bases not matched to a gene: 3. The germline V gene has CDR1 SGHTA and CDR2 FQGNSA. The CDR3 totals 16 residues. The CDR3, as DNA: TGTGCCAGCAGCCAACTAGCGGGGTCGAACACCGGGGAGCTGTTTTTT. This encodes CASSQLAGSNTGELFF.

This clonotype was counted at least ten times. This rearrangement joins TRBV7-2 to TRBJ1-5; D is undetermined. There are 13 residues in the CDR3. CDR1 is SGHTA, CDR2 FQGNSA, per germline. V lost 4 bases, J lost 7 bases, and 11 bases lay in between. CDR3 sequence (DNA): TGTGCCAGCAGCTCGACGCGGACCCAGCCCCAGCATTTT. Translating gives CASSSTRTQPQHF.

This clonotype was detected ten times or more. V usage is TRBV28 and J usage is TRBJ2-1; possible D gene TRBD2, 5 bases. Germline assignment: CDR1 MDHEN and CDR2 SYDVKM. The V gene lost 7 bases and the J gene lost 7 bases, with 17 bases spanning the gap. CDR3 length: 14 residues. CDR3 in DNA: TGTGCCAGCACCTCTGTGTTGACGGGGAATGAGCAGTTCTTC. Its protein product is CASTSVLTGNEQFF.

The rearrangement links TRBV9 to TRBJ2-1; D not certain. Trimming removed 4 bases at V and 0 bases at J, with 17 bases between. From germline, CDR1 is SGDLS and CDR2 YYNGEE. This CDR3 has 17 residues. The DNA of the CDR3 is TGTGCCAGCAGCCCTCGCGGCGATATGAGCTCCTACAATGAGCAGTTCTTC. Translation gives CASSPRGDMSSYNEQFF.

This clonotype has at least ten counts. The CDR3 loop is CSASLGQTNLRAFF. The CDR3 coding sequence is TGCAGTGCTAGCCTGGGACAGACAAACCTTCGGGCTTTCTTT. The V call is TRBV20-1, the J call TRBJ1-1; 7 positions agree with TRBD1. CDR3 length: 14 amino acids. Germline assignment: CDR1 DFQATT and CDR2 SNEGSKA (reference sequence). V lost 3 bases, J lost 11 bases, and 15 bases stayed unmatched.

In its sample, this clonotype was seen many times. This sequence joins TRBV5-1 and TRBJ1-3; D gene unclear. From germline, CDR1 is SGHRS and CDR2 YFSETQ. CDR3 length: 13 residues. With 0 bases removed from V and 4 bases from J, the gap between germline ends came to 5 bases. The CDR3 DNA sequence: TGCGCCAGCAGCTTGGTAATCGGAAACACCATATATTTT. Amino acids: CASSLVIGNTIYF.

In this sample, this clonotype turned up many times. The chain employs TRBV20-1 and TRBJ2-3; D is possibly TRBD2 (5 bases). This CDR3 is built from 14 residues. V was shortened by 5 bases and J by 4 bases, with 16 bases between the two germline ends. Germline-derived CDR1 and CDR2 are DFQATT and SNEGSKA (reference sequence). The CDR3 spells CSAELAPLADTQYF. The CDR3 region has the DNA TGCAGTGCTGAGCTAGCACCTCTGGCAGATACGCAGTATTTT.

The table lists this clonotype with many counts. The gene calls are TRBV6-7 and TRBJ1-2, with D uncertain. TRBV6-7 is an ORF, with its function uncertain. The CDR3 runs 16 residues. V was clipped by 6 bases and J by 2 bases, with 19 bases between them. CDR3 protein: CASRTFPGDTNYGYTF. DNA for the CDR3: TGTGCCAGCAGGACGTTTCCCGGGGATACCAACTATGGCTACACCTTC.

This clonotype was counted at least ten times. V and J are TRBV20-1 and TRBJ1-1, with D possibly being TRBD1 (5 bases). The germline CDR1 and CDR2 sequences are DFQATT and SNEGSKA (reference sequence). CDR3 length: 14 residues. V gave up 3 bases and J gave up 0 bases, with 11 bases separating them. This chain's CDR3 is CSARSAGVNTEAFF. The CDR3 coding sequence is TGCAGTGCTAGGAGTGCGGGGGTGAACACTGAAGCTTTCTTT.

There are many counts of this clonotype. This chain joins TRBV25-1 and TRBJ2-5; D unclear. This CDR3 contains 16 residues. V was cut by 0 bases and J by 2 bases, with 13 bases left in between. Per germline, CDR1 MGHDK and CDR2 SYGVNS. For the CDR3, the DNA is TGTGCCAGCAGTGAATATTACAGAACCGCACAAGAGACCCAGTACTTC. Its translation is CASSEYYRTAQETQYF.

V is TRBV7-9 and J is TRBJ2-5; TRBD2 matches at 9 bases. CDR1 and CDR2 (germline): SEHNR, FQNEAQ (reference sequence). This CDR3 is 15 amino acids long. V lost 4 bases and J lost 5; bases outside the gene matches: 8. CDR3 loop: CASSYAGGPWETQYF. The CDR3 DNA follows: TGTGCCAGCAGCTATGCGGGGGGGCCTTGGGAGACCCAGTACTTC.